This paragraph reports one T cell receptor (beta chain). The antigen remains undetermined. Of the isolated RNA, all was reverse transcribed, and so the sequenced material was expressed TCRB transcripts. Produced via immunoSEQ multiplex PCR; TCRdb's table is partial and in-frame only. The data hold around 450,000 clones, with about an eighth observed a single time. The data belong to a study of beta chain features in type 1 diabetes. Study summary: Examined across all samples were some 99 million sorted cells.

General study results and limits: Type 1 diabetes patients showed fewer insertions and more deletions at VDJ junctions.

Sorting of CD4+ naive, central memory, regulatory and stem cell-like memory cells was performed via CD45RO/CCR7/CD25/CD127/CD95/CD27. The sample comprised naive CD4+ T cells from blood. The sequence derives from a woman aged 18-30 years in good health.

The CDR3 DNA reads TGTGCCAGCGGCTACAGGGCTTACAATGAGCAGTTCTTC. Amino acids: CASGYRAYNEQFF. This rearrangement joins TRBV2 to TRBJ2-1; tentatively, D is TRBD1 (6 bases). Germline V gene lookup returns CDR1 SNHLY and CDR2 FYNNEI. Trimming took off 8 bases at V and 4 bases at J, with 12 bases between the two ends. This CDR3 region has 13 residues.